Shown below are 24 T cell receptor beta chains from a single sample sequenced in a study of blood T cell repertoires in COVID-19. This table comes from immunoSEQ multiplex PCR, and its TCRdb copy is limited to in-frame clones, with some not included. The table shows about 410,000 clones, with approximately 91% occurring only once. The specimen was peripheral blood. These TCRs come from a woman aged 35 to 49 with COVID-19, enrolled during active disease.

V usage is TRBV5-8 and J usage is TRBJ1-2; maybe TRBD1 (5 bases). The CDR3 is 16 amino acids. The germline V and J ends were trimmed by 0 bases and 8 bases, with 20 bases remaining between them. CDR1 and CDR2 (germline): SGHTS, YDEGEE. DNA for the CDR3: TGTGCCAGCAGCTTGGGTCCGGGCAGAAGGGGAGGCGGCTACACCTTC. Translated: CASSLGPGRRGGGYTF.

CDR3 protein: CATSDNTGPNQPQHF. The CDR3 DNA sequence: TGTGCCACCAGTGATAACACAGGCCCAAATCAGCCCCAGCATTTT. This chain uses TRBV24-1 with TRBJ1-5; D perhaps matches TRBD1 (5 bases). This CDR3 region has 15 residues. The germline CDR1 and CDR2 sequences are KGHDR and SFDVKD. Trimming cost V 3 bases and J 4 bases, with 12 bases left between them.

This chain connects TRBV15 to TRBJ2-6; D is possibly TRBD1 (6 bases). The germline gives CDR1 LNHNV, CDR2 YYDKDF (reference sequence). V was shortened by 0 bases and J by 4 bases, with 7 bases between the two germline ends. This CDR3 has 15 residues. CDR3 bases: TGTGCCACCAGCAGAGAGGGGGCGGGGGCCAACGTCCTGACTTTC. It encodes CATSREGAGANVLTF.

V and J are TRBV19 and TRBJ1-1, with D unresolved. The CDR3 runs to 13 residues. The V end was cut by 3 bases, the J end by 10 bases, with 15 bases between. CDR1 and CDR2 from the germline V gene are LNHDA and SQIVND (reference sequence). The CDR3 spells CASSIGGFDGAFF. In DNA, the CDR3 is TGTGCCAGTAGTATCGGAGGGTTCGACGGAGCTTTCTTT.

The V and J genes are TRBV5-1 and TRBJ1-1, with 7 positions matching TRBD1. Germline V gene lookup returns CDR1 SGHRS and CDR2 YFSETQ. The junction had 4 bases not matched to a gene; V was cut back by 3 bases and J by 5 bases. The CDR3 is 13 amino acids. CDR3 DNA: TGCGCCAGCAGCTCGCCCAGGGGGACTGAAGCTTTCTTT. The encoded protein is CASSSPRGTEAFF.

J is TRBJ1-3 and V is TRBV6-2 or TRBV6-3; D gene uncertain. This CDR3 has 14 amino acids. Germline V gene lookup returns CDR1 MNHEY and CDR2 SVGEGT. V was pared by 5 bases and J by 0 bases, with 8 bases between. The DNA for the CDR3 is TGTGCCAGCAGTAAACCGAGCTCTGGAAACACCATATATTTT. Amino acids: CASSKPSSGNTIYF.

This chain uses TRBV27 with TRBJ1-2, with D perhaps matching TRBD1 (5 bases). V was trimmed by 8 bases and J by 3 bases, leaving 19 bases between them. The CDR3 consists of 15 residues. Germline V gene lookup returns CDR1 MNHEY and CDR2 SMNVEV (reference sequence). CDR3 sequence: CASGPRGAGDYGYTF. CDR3 DNA sequence: TGTGCCAGCGGACCTCGAGGGGCGGGGGACTATGGCTACACCTTC.

The chain employs TRBV29-1 and TRBJ2-5; D remains ambiguous. The germline V gene encodes CDR1 SQVTM and CDR2 ANQGSEA. With 8 bases removed from V and 5 bases from J, the gap between germline ends came to 12 bases. This CDR3 region has 11 residues. The CDR3 protein is CSTLTVETQYF. CDR3 nucleotide sequence: TGCAGCACGTTAACTGTGGAGACCCAGTACTTC.

The rearrangement links TRBV9 to TRBJ1-2; 10 positions match TRBD1. Germline V lookup: CDR1 SGDLS, CDR2 YYNGEE. The CDR3 totals 18 residues. The J segment lost 2 bases and the V segment lost 0 bases, leaving 10 bases of the junction unmatched. The CDR3 DNA reads as TGTGCCAGCAGCGTAGAGTCCCGGGACAGGGGCTGGAACTATGGCTACACCTTC. Encoded protein: CASSVESRDRGWNYGYTF. Filled out from reference TRBV9 and TRBJ1-2, the complete variable domain reads DSGVTQTPKHLITATGQRVTLRCSPRSGDLSVYWYQQSLDQGLQFLIQYYNGEERAKGNILERFSAQQFPDLHSELNLSSLELGDSALYFCASSVESRDRGWNYGYTFGSGTRLTVV.

This chain connects TRBV11-2 to TRBJ2-5; 10 positions agree with TRBD1. Germline CDR1 and CDR2: SGHAT and FQNNGV. J gave up 2 bases and V 5 bases, and 5 bases lay outside the gene matches. This CDR3 comprises 15 residues. CDR3 loop: CASSRGQGLQETQYF. In DNA, the CDR3 is TGTGCCAGCAGCCGGGGACAGGGGTTACAAGAGACCCAGTACTTC.

The V gene is TRBV12-5, the J gene TRBJ1-1, with 7 bases aligning to TRBD1. Germline V lookup: CDR1 LGHNT, CDR2 FRNRAP. The CDR3 loop spans 15 amino acids. The V and J ends lost 5 bases and 4 bases, in that order; junction bases with no gene match: 10. As DNA, the CDR3 is TGTGCTAGTGGTCCGCCACAGGGGTGGGTCACTGAAGCTTTCTTT. Translated, it gives CASGPPQGWVTEAFF.

This rearrangement joins TRBV5-6 to TRBJ1-4; TRBD1 matches at 7 bases. The germline CDR1 and CDR2 sequences are SGHDT and YYEEEE. V trimming: 1 base; J trimming: 10 bases; junction bases outside the gene matches: 7. CDR3 size: 14 residues. As DNA, the CDR3 is TGTGCCAGCAGCTTGAACAGGGGCGAAGGAAAACTGTTTTTT. It translates to CASSLNRGEGKLFF.

The chain uses TRBV4-1 and TRBJ2-2; possible D gene TRBD2, 6 bases. V dropped 3 bases and J dropped 0 bases, with 14 bases sitting between them. Germline CDR1 MGHRA, CDR2 YSYEKL. CDR3 size: 17 residues. In DNA, the CDR3 is TGCGCCAGCAGCCACCCCGTGGGGGGATCGAACACCGGGGAGCTGTTTTTT. It is translated as CASSHPVGGSNTGELFF.

The chain combines TRBV28 with TRBJ2-1; no clear D gene. V lost 5 bases, J lost 4 bases, and 6 bases lay in between. The CDR3 spans 12 residues. The germline CDR1 and CDR2 sequences are MDHEN and SYDVKM. The CDR3 nucleotides read TGTGCCAGCAGTCTTGCGTACAATGAGCAGTTCTTC. Its translation is CASSLAYNEQFF.

J is TRBJ1-1 and V is TRBV5-1; D is uncertain. There are 13 residues in the CDR3. Trimming removed 6 bases at V and 0 bases at J, with 9 bases between. Germline V gives CDR1 SGHRS, CDR2 YFSETQ. DNA of the CDR3: TGCGCCAGCAAGAGAACGGTGAACACTGAAGCTTTCTTT. Translation gives CASKRTVNTEAFF.

The V gene is TRBV5-1, the J gene TRBJ2-5; a weak D match, TRBD1 (5 bases). Deletions cut 2 bases from V and 3 bases from J, with 11 bases between. From germline, CDR1 is SGHRS and CDR2 YFSETQ. The CDR3 spans 14 residues. CDR3 DNA sequence: TGCGCCAGCAGCTTCGTGACAGTTGAAGAGACCCAGTACTTC. It is translated as CASSFVTVEETQYF. Variable domain in full (rest from reference TRBV5-1 and TRBJ2-5): KAGVTQTPRYLIKTRGQQVTLSCSPISGHRSVSWYQQTPGQGLQFLFEYFSETQRNKGNFPGRFSGRQFSNSRSEMNVSTLELGDSALYLCASSFVTVEETQYFGPGTRLLVL.

This chain links TRBV24-1 with TRBJ2-7; TRBD1 aligns across 10 bases. The CDR3 loop spans 15 amino acids. Looked up from germline, CDR1 is KGHDR and CDR2 is SFDVKD. Losses at the gene ends were 3 bases for V and 6 bases for J; bases not matched to a gene: 7. Here the CDR3 DNA reads TGTGCCACCAGTGATCCGGGACAGGGGCGCCTCGAGCAGTACTTC. As protein: CATSDPGQGRLEQYF.

The chain is built from TRBV18 and TRBJ1-2; D might be TRBD1 (6 bases). Trimming removed 2 bases from V and 7 bases from J, with 14 bases in between. This CDR3 region has 14 residues. The germline V gene has CDR1 KGHSH and CDR2 LQKENI. The CDR3 loop is CASSPRQVPGGYTF. In nucleotides, the CDR3 is TGTGCCAGCTCACCAAGACAGGTCCCCGGTGGCTACACCTTC.

In nucleotides, the CDR3 is TGCGCCAGCAGCATCGACGGACAGAACTATGGCTACACCTTC. Translation: CASSIDGQNYGYTF. This chain links TRBV5-1 with TRBJ1-2; D is perhaps TRBD1 (6 bases). The CDR3 totals 14 residues. V lost 4 bases and J lost 2, with 12 bases in between. Germline CDR1 and CDR2: SGHRS and YFSETQ.

This clone came up a few times. This chain joins TRBV9 and TRBJ2-2; 9 positions match TRBD1. Germline loops: CDR1 SGDLS, CDR2 YYNGEE. CDR3 length: 17 amino acids. With V trimmed by 3 bases and J by 1 base, 7 bases remained unmatched. The chain's CDR3 is CASSDRGRALNTGELFF. CDR3 nucleotides: TGTGCCAGCAGCGACAGGGGGCGCGCTCTGAACACCGGGGAGCTGTTTTTT.

The chain has TRBV9 and TRBJ2-2; D is possibly TRBD1 (5 bases). This CDR3 has 15 amino acids. CDR1 and CDR2 (germline): SGDLS, YYNGEE. V was clipped by 0 bases and J by 2 bases, with 8 bases between them. CDR3 loop: CASSVGGRNTGELFF. CDR3 bases: TGTGCCAGCAGCGTAGGGGGCAGAAACACCGGGGAGCTGTTTTTT.

The rearrangement links TRBV9 to TRBJ2-7, with D perhaps matching TRBD2 (5 bases). Germline V gives CDR1 SGDLS, CDR2 YYNGEE. V was clipped by 7 bases and J by 5 bases, with 13 bases between them. CDR3 length equals 12 residues. The CDR3 DNA follows: TGTGCCAGCCGTGGCGAGGGCCACGAGCAGTACTTC. This encodes CASRGEGHEQYF.

The rearrangement links TRBV10-3 to TRBJ1-1; TRBD1 aligns across 8 bases. The CDR3 is 20 amino acids. The germline V gene encodes CDR1 ENHRY and CDR2 SYGVKD. V shed 0 bases and J 1 base; nucleotides not matched to a gene: 16. Here the CDR3 DNA reads TGTGCCATCAGTGAGTCCCCCAGCACGGACAGGGAAGTTGAGAACACTGAAGCTTTCTTT. It specifies CAISESPSTDREVENTEAFF.

The chain uses TRBV19 and TRBJ1-1; D remains ambiguous. Germline V gives CDR1 LNHDA, CDR2 SQIVND (reference sequence). The V gene lost 6 bases and the J gene lost 0 bases, with 14 bases spanning the gap. This CDR3 contains 15 residues. The CDR3 nucleotides read TGTGCCAGTAGCACCTCGTTTTGGCTGAACACTGAAGCTTTCTTT. Translating it yields CASSTSFWLNTEAFF.